This TCR beta chain emerged from a study of cytomegalovirus exposure and HLA in healthy donors. This clone was seen more than once but under ten times. The trim removed 6 bases at V and 2 bases at J, leaving 8 bases unmatched. Germline V CDR1 and CDR2: MDHEN, SYDVKM. The CDR3 runs 15 residues. The PCR was carried out with 60 Vbeta primers and 13 Jbeta primers. The protocol was immunoSEQ multiplex PCR, while the TCRdb copy is restricted to in-frame clones and leaves out a portion. The sample has more than 150,000 clones; around 80% are singletons. Sample: PBMCs. The receptor was isolated from a woman in her forties or fifties in good health and CMV-seropositive. The gene calls are TRBV28 and TRBJ2-7, with 9 nucleotides matching TRBD2. The CDR3 DNA sequence: TGTGCCAGCAGCCCCACTAGCGGGCCAACCTACGAGCAGTACTTC. Protein sequence: CASSPTSGPTYEQYF.